This TCR beta chain was identified in a study of blood T cell repertoires in COVID-19. After removal of 9 bases from V and 4 bases from J, the junction contained 6 bases not matched to a gene. CDR1 is LNHDA, CDR2 SQIVND, per germline (reference sequence). This CDR3 is built from 14 residues. Measured with immunoSEQ multiplex PCR; TCRdb has only the in-frame clones, and not every one. The sample carries roughly 280,000 clones, approximately 87% recorded once. The material sequenced was peripheral blood. The chain carries TRBV19 and TRBJ1-2, with 12 bases matching TRBD1. The clonotype originates from a man aged 55 to 70 who had recovered from COVID-19. This chain's CDR3 is CASLGTGGGYGYTF. The CDR3 nucleotides are TGTGCCAGCCTAGGGACAGGGGGCGGCTATGGCTACACCTTC.